This entry lists 23 T cell receptor beta chains sequenced from one sample in a study of Ad26.COV2.S vaccination and SARS-CoV-2 variants. Produced via immunoSEQ multiplex PCR; TCRdb's table is partial and in-frame only. The sample shows hundreds of thousands of clones, more than 80% of them seen only once. Sample treatment: approximately 18 received Ad26.COV2.S at low or high dose, single or two shots; 5 received placebo; per-sample allocation not given. Day 63 following the first vaccine or placebo injection was when the samples were taken. Sequencing was performed on peripheral blood, taken in a trial of Ad26.COV2.S vaccine versus placebo. These TCRs come from a person between 18 and 59 years old who received the Ad26.COV2.S COVID-19 vaccine or a placebo.

V gene TRBV9 combines with J gene TRBJ2-1; 8 bases align to TRBD2. CDR3 size: 17 residues. Germline CDR1 and CDR2: SGDLS and YYNGEE. The trim removed 1 base at V and 7 bases at J, leaving 13 bases unmatched. CDR3 amino acids: CASSVTPLAGGSNEQFF. The CDR3, as DNA: TGTGCCAGCAGCGTAACCCCTCTAGCGGGTGGTTCGAATGAGCAGTTCTTC.

V gene TRBV7-2 combines with J gene TRBJ2-3; a weak D match, TRBD1 (6 bases). V was shortened by 5 bases and J by 3 bases, with 15 bases between the two germline ends. Germline CDR1 and CDR2: SGHTA and FQGNSA. The CDR3 has 15 residues. CDR3 sequence reads: CASSPMVQGTDTQYF. In DNA, the CDR3 is TGTGCCAGCAGCCCCATGGTACAGGGAACAGATACGCAGTATTTT.

The CDR3 sequence is CASSSIRPSTNEKLFF. The CDR3 DNA follows: TGTGCCAGTAGTTCGATCAGACCTTCAACTAATGAAAAACTGTTTTTT. This chain connects TRBV19 to TRBJ1-4; no reliable D call. The CDR3 loop spans 16 amino acids. V lost 5 bases to trimming and J lost 0 bases, with 13 bases between them. CDR1 is LNHDA, CDR2 SQIVND, per germline (reference sequence).

Comments on this clone: This sample also contains other DNA sequences that code for the same CDR3. The rearrangement joins TRBV5-4 to TRBJ2-3; 12 nucleotides align to TRBD2. Germline V CDR1 and CDR2: SGHNT, YYREEE (reference sequence). The CDR3 sequence is 16 residues long. V lost 3 bases, J lost 4 bases, and 6 bases stayed unmatched. DNA of the CDR3: TGTGCCAGCAGCTCACTAGCGGGAGGATTATCAGATACGCAGTATTTT. Translation gives CASSSLAGGLSDTQYF.

CDR3 amino acids: CASSHRENSYEQYF. CDR3 bases: TGTGCCAGCAGCCATCGGGAGAACTCCTACGAGCAGTACTTC. This chain connects TRBV3-1 (or the pseudogene TRBV3-2) to TRBJ2-7; a possible D gene is TRBD2 (6 bases). The germline V and J ends were trimmed by 3 bases and 0 bases, with 9 bases remaining between them. Germline V gene sequence: CDR1 LGHDT, CDR2 YNNKEL (reference sequence). CDR3 length equals 14 residues.

This chain links TRBV7-6 with TRBJ2-3; 10 bases map to TRBD2. V lost 4 bases and J lost 4; bases outside the gene matches: 5. Germline-derived CDR1 and CDR2 are SGHVS and FNYEAQ. The CDR3 spans 15 residues. This CDR3 is CASSSLAGAADTQYF. The CDR3 DNA reads TGTGCCAGCAGCTCTCTAGCGGGAGCTGCAGATACGCAGTATTTT.

V and J are TRBV11-2 and TRBJ2-7; D is unresolved. This CDR3 comprises 10 residues. V dropped 8 bases and J dropped 4 bases, with 6 bases sitting between them. CDR1 and CDR2 from the germline V gene are SGHAT and FQNNGV. The CDR3 reads CASGQYEQYF. CDR3 bases: TGTGCCAGCGGCCAGTACGAGCAGTACTTC.

This chain joins TRBV6-5 and TRBJ1-5, with 9 bases identical to TRBD1. Losses at the gene ends were 6 bases for V and 6 bases for J; bases not matched to a gene: 9. The CDR3 loop spans 15 amino acids. Germline V gives CDR1 MNHEY, CDR2 SVGAGI. CDR3 nucleotide sequence: TGTGCCAGCAGGGAGAGGACAGGGGTGGGTCAGCCCCAGCATTTT. Translation gives CASRERTGVGQPQHF.

This clone was seen only once. V usage is TRBV4-2 and J usage is TRBJ2-1, with TRBD1 matching over 7 bases. The germline CDR1 and CDR2 sequences are LGHNA and YNFKEQ. The length of the CDR3 is 15 residues. Germline trimming cut 4 bases from V and 8 bases from J; bases unmatched to any gene: 11. The CDR3 loop reads CASSRRTGVLDEQFF. In DNA form, the CDR3 reads TGTGCCAGCAGCCGGAGGACAGGCGTTTTGGATGAGCAGTTCTTC.

The chain has TRBV18 and TRBJ2-1; 11 positions match TRBD1. J was trimmed by 5 bases and V by 3 bases; bases with no gene match: 6. From germline, CDR1 is KGHSH and CDR2 LQKENI. CDR3 length: 16 residues. The CDR3 reads CASSPSRDRGNNEQFF. The DNA for the CDR3 is TGTGCCAGCTCACCCTCCCGGGACAGGGGGAACAATGAGCAGTTCTTC.

In the case of this clone: Additional DNA sequences in this sample encode the identical CDR3. The chain links TRBV28 to TRBJ2-7; the D gene is possibly TRBD2 (5 bases). The CDR3 is 13 residues long. V was shortened by 2 bases and J by 2 bases, with 7 bases between the two germline ends. Germline V CDR1 and CDR2: MDHEN, SYDVKM. CDR3 nucleotide sequence: TGTGCCAGCAGTTTAACCGGGGCCTACGAGCAGTACTTC. Protein product: CASSLTGAYEQYF.

V and J are TRBV2 and TRBJ2-7; D not certain. The germline V gene encodes CDR1 SNHLY and CDR2 FYNNEI. V was shortened by 4 bases and J by 3 bases, with 4 bases between the two germline ends. This CDR3 is built from 11 residues. CDR3 sequence reads: CASSVSYEQYF. Here the CDR3 DNA reads TGTGCCAGCAGTGTGAGCTACGAGCAGTACTTC.

V gene TRBV2 combines with J gene TRBJ2-2; tentatively, D is TRBD2 (5 bases). Per the germline V gene, CDR1 is SNHLY and CDR2 is FYNNEI. This CDR3 has 14 amino acids. V lost 4 bases, J lost 1 base, and 7 bases lay in between. The DNA for the CDR3 is TGTGCCAGCAGTGGTAGCGAGAACACCGGGGAGCTGTTTTTT. It codes for CASSGSENTGELFF.

This chain connects TRBV19 to TRBJ2-3; the D is unclear. The germline V gene encodes CDR1 LNHDA and CDR2 SQIVND (reference sequence). The V end was cut by 1 base, the J end by 4 bases, with 12 bases between. The CDR3 is 15 amino acids. The CDR3 nucleotides read TGTGCCAGTAGTATAGGCGCAGGACCGGCAGATACGCAGTATTTT. This codes for CASSIGAGPADTQYF.

The J gene is TRBJ1-3, the V gene TRBV5-4; D is undetermined. Trimming took 6 bases from V and 0 from J, leaving 13 bases between them. This CDR3 has 15 residues. Germline V gives CDR1 SGHNT, CDR2 YYREEE (reference sequence). The CDR3: CASTSGGFSGNTIYF. DNA for the CDR3: TGTGCCAGCACTTCCGGCGGGTTCTCTGGAAACACCATATATTTT.

The rearrangement joins TRBV7-9 to TRBJ1-2; tentatively, D is TRBD1 (5 bases). The germline V gene encodes CDR1 SEHNR and CDR2 FQNEAQ (reference sequence). CDR3 length equals 15 residues. The V end was cut by 5 bases, the J end by 8 bases, with 21 bases between. This CDR3 reads CASSPPGTLARGYTF. The DNA of the CDR3 is TGTGCCAGCAGCCCGCCCGGGACCCTTGCTCGGGGCTACACCTTC.

The count of this clone is one. The chain recombines TRBV19 with TRBJ1-5, with a tentative D call TRBD1 (5 bases). CDR3 length: 14 amino acids. Germline V gene sequence: CDR1 LNHDA, CDR2 SQIVND (reference sequence). The V end was cut by 6 bases, the J end by 3 bases, with 12 bases between. Here the CDR3 DNA reads TGTGCCAGTAGGGTAACAGGACCCAATCAGCCCCAGCATTTT. Translation: CASRVTGPNQPQHF.

The chain combines TRBV4-3 with TRBJ1-1, with D possibly matching TRBD1 (6 bases). CDR1 and CDR2 (germline): LGHNA, YSLEER. The CDR3 covers 16 residues. Between the trimmed V and J ends, which lost 0 bases and 0 bases, there was a span of 11 bases. For the CDR3, the DNA is TGCGCCAGCAGCCAAGATCTTCAGGGGTTGAACACTGAAGCTTTCTTT. Its protein product is CASSQDLQGLNTEAFF.

This chain links TRBV7-2 with TRBJ2-2; D gene uncertain. This CDR3 has 13 amino acids. Germline CDR1 SGHTA, CDR2 FQGNSA. V gave up 4 bases and J gave up 2 bases, with 5 bases separating them. CDR3 amino acids: CASSSRNTGELFF. CDR3 DNA: TGTGCCAGCAGCTCTCGTAACACCGGGGAGCTGTTTTTT.

This chain uses TRBV14 with TRBJ1-2; TRBD1 aligns across 7 bases. V lost 3 bases, J lost 6 bases, and 4 bases stayed unmatched. Germline-derived CDR1 and CDR2 are SGHDN and FVKESK. The CDR3 runs to 13 residues. CDR3: CASSQRTGDGYTF. DNA of the CDR3: TGTGCCAGCAGCCAGCGAACAGGGGATGGCTACACCTTC.

This chain connects TRBV30 to TRBJ2-5; 9 nucleotides agree with TRBD2. In germline, CDR1 is GTSNPN, CDR2 SVGIG (reference sequence). V dropped 3 bases and J dropped 5; count of bases not matched to a gene: 7. The CDR3 covers 14 residues. The CDR3 region is CAWRKVAGVETQYF. As DNA, the CDR3 is TGTGCCTGGAGAAAGGTAGCGGGAGTTGAGACCCAGTACTTC.

The chain links TRBV28 to TRBJ1-2; D is undetermined. The CDR3 is made up of 13 amino acids. Trimming took 2 bases from V and 4 from J, leaving 8 bases between them. The germline CDR1 and CDR2 sequences are MDHEN and SYDVKM. The CDR3 is CASSLRVGYGYTF. The CDR3, as DNA: TGTGCCAGCAGTTTAAGGGTTGGCTATGGCTACACCTTC.

The chain carries TRBV18 and TRBJ2-3; 10 positions agree with TRBD2. Germline CDR1 is KGHSH and CDR2 is LQKENI. V lost 2 bases, J lost 0 bases, and 2 bases stayed unmatched. This CDR3 comprises 16 residues. The CDR3 protein is CASSPKLAGSTDTQYF. The CDR3 nucleotides are TGTGCCAGCTCACCAAAACTAGCGGGGAGCACAGATACGCAGTATTTT.